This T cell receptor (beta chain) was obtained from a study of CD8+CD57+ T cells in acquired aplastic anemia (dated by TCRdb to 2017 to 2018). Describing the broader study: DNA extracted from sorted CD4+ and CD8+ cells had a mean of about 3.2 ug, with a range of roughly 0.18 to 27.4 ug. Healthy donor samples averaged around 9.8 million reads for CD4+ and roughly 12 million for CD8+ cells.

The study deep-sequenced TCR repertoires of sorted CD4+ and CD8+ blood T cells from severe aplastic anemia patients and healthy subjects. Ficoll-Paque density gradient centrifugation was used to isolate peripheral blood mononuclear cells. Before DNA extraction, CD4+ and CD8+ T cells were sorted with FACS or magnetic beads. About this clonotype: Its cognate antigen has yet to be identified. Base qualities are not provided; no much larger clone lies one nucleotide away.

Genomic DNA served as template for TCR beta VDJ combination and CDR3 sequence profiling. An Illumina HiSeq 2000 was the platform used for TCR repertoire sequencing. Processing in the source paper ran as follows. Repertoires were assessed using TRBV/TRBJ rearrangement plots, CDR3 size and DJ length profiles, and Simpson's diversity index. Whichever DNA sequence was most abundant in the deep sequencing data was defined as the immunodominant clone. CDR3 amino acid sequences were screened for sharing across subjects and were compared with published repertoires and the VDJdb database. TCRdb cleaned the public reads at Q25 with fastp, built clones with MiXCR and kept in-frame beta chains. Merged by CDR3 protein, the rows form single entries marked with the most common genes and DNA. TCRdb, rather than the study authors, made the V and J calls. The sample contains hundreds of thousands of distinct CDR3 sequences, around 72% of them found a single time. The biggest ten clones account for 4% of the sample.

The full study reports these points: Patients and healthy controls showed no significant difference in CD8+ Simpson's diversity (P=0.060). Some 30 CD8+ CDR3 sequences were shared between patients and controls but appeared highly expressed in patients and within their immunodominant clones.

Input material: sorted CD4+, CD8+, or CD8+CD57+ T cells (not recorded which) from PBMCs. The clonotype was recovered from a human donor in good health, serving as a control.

The CDR3 loop reads CSAAGRGNYGNEQFF. The nucleotide sequence is TGCAGTGCTGCGGGCCGGGGCAACTATGGCAATGAGCAGTTCTTC. The rearrangement combines TRBV20-1 with TRBJ2-1; the D gene is perhaps TRBD1 or TRBD2, as each covers 5 bases. V is cut by 5 bases and J by 6 bases, and the space between the germline ends is 20 bases. CDR1 and CDR2 are drawn from the germline V gene (reference sequence): DFQATT, SNEGSKA. The CDR3 numbers 15 residues from cysteine through phenylalanine. The only DNA kept is the CDR3, 45 bases in frame from the first base.